This is a list of T cell receptor beta chains from one sample in a study of OX40 agonist ivuxolimab in advanced cancers. Using immunoSEQ multiplex PCR, the repertoire was profiled, and TCRdb retains in-frame clones only, with some absent. The sample has approximately 32,000 clones, roughly 87% seen once. The specimen comprised CD4+ or CD8+ T cells sorted from blood, sampled in a trial of the OX40 agonist ivuxolimab. These receptors all stem from an adult with an advanced solid tumor such as melanoma, head and neck, liver or kidney cancer. CDR3s include the opening cysteine and the closing phenylalanine or tryptophan.

V	J	CDR3
TRBV7-8	TRBJ2-7	CASSLVSGDGTYEQYF
TRBV4-1	TRBJ1-5	CASSQASGTGVNQPQHF
TRBV4-1	TRBJ1-1	CASSQDGQGTTEAFF
TRBV14	TRBJ1-2	CASSQLTGTFGYTF
TRBV2	TRBJ2-7	CAGLKGDEQYF
TRBV27	TRBJ2-7	CASSSGLAEYEQYF
TRBV13	TRBJ2-7	CASSPNPGTGPYEQYF
TRBV7-9	TRBJ2-7	CASSLALFPEQYF
TRBV5-8	TRBJ2-4	CASSLVGKTSKNIQYF
TRBV11-1	TRBJ1-1	CASSWGSGTEAFF
TRBV19	TRBJ1-5	CASGQTGGGYSNQPQHF
TRBV7-9	TRBJ2-3	CASSLVGGNTDTQYF
TRBV13	TRBJ2-3	CASSLGGTKLTDTQYF
TRBV6-4	TRBJ2-3	CASSVEAGVTDTQYF
TRBV19	TRBJ2-7	CASSINTGVHYEQYF
TRBV9	TRBJ1-1	CASSVGRRGNTEAFF
TRBV7-2	TRBJ2-3	CASSLDGVLDTQYF
TRBV7-9	TRBJ1-3	CASSAPRTSSGNTIYF
TRBV5-8	TRBJ2-3	CASSSSGYSTDTQYF
TRBV19	TRBJ2-7	CASSTSTLAGLGNEQYF
TRBV28	TRBJ2-1	CASSLWGDSFDEQFF
TRBV5-1	TRBJ1-1	CASRPGGSGTEAFF
TRBV19	TRBJ2-7	CASSPYRGYVYEQYF
TRBV7-2	TRBJ2-1	CASSLLGTSGKGNEQFF
TRBV5-1	TRBJ2-7	CASSLGQALGSAYEQYF
TRBV29-1	TRBJ2-7	CSVTSGTGYEQYF
TRBV25-1	TRBJ2-3	CAPLFARLATDTQYF
TRBV19	TRBJ2-7	CATHSTGTYEQYF
TRBV6-4	TRBJ1-2	CASSDRVDGYTF
TRBV7-7	TRBJ2-5	CASSSTLQSGETQYF
TRBV13	TRBJ2-5	CASSLGLAGNQETQYF
TRBV11-2	TRBJ2-2	CASSLVASGGTGELFF
TRBV2	TRBJ2-5	CASSDPRTSGSVMEETQYF
TRBV5-1	TRBJ2-2	CASSLEDRTGELFF
TRBV19	TRBJ1-5	CASTTTDYSNQPQHF
TRBV4-1	TRBJ1-4	CASSEGGAGEDEKLFF
TRBV28	TRBJ2-7	CASSYDGTVFREQYF
TRBV4-1	TRBJ1-5	CASSQVPGLQYQPQHF
TRBV11-2	TRBJ2-7	CASSGRRDEQYF